The 21 T cell receptor beta chains below come from one sample, sequenced in a study of control samples from healthy donors and cancer patients. TCRdb's table, derived via immunoSEQ multiplex PCR, lists solely in-frame clones and lacks some. The table has over 80,000 clones, 90% to 95% seen once; the top ten hold 15% to 18%. The sample taken for sequencing was blood. These receptors originate from a man under 40 in good health.

V is TRBV11-2 and J is TRBJ1-2; 9 bases match TRBD1. The CDR3 covers 13 residues. V was pared by 5 bases and J by 8 bases, with 6 bases of the junction left unmatched. Germline V lookup: CDR1 SGHAT, CDR2 FQNNGV. DNA of the CDR3: TGTGCCAGCAGCGCCGGGACAGGGTTCGGCTACACCTTC. This gives the protein CASSAGTGFGYTF.

The chain has TRBV28 and TRBJ1-4; weak D call: TRBD1 (5 bases). Germline-derived CDR1 and CDR2 are MDHEN and SYDVKM. This CDR3 comprises 16 residues. The germline V and J ends were trimmed by 1 base and 7 bases, with 16 bases remaining between them. CDR3 sequence: CASSLSQPGTGEKLFF. The CDR3 DNA reads TGTGCCAGCAGTTTATCCCAACCCGGGACCGGTGAAAAACTGTTTTTT.

The chain has TRBV6-5 and TRBJ2-5, with D perhaps TRBD2 (6 bases). Germline CDR1 and CDR2: MNHEY and SVGAGI. Trimming left V 7 bases short and J 1 base short, with 13 bases between. The CDR3 contains 14 residues. DNA for the CDR3: TGTGCCAGCATCAAGGGACTCCTCCAAGAGACCCAGTACTTC. Translation: CASIKGLLQETQYF.

The chain combines TRBV29-1 with TRBJ2-7, with D uncertain. This CDR3 comprises 14 residues. Germline CDR1 SQVTM, CDR2 ANQGSEA. Trimming shortened V by 2 bases and J by 2 bases, and 13 bases separated the two germline ends. Here the CDR3 DNA reads TGCAGCGTTGAATCTTCTGACCGCGCCTACGAGCAGTACTTC. It yields the protein CSVESSDRAYEQYF.

This CDR3 reads CASGSSDSPLHF. The CDR3 region has the DNA TGTGCCAGCGGGTCGTCGGATTCACCCCTCCACTTT. The V gene is TRBV28, the J gene TRBJ1-6; D unresolved. This CDR3 contains 12 residues. V dropped 8 bases and J dropped 8 bases, with 10 bases sitting between them. Germline assignment: CDR1 MDHEN and CDR2 SYDVKM.

The chain links TRBV4-1 to TRBJ1-1, with a possible D match to TRBD1 (6 bases). This CDR3 region has 14 residues. The germline gives CDR1 MGHRA, CDR2 YSYEKL. V gave up 3 bases and J gave up 2 bases, with 10 bases separating them. CDR3 sequence (DNA): TGCGCCAGCAGCCATCCAGGGGTTAACACTGAAGCTTTCTTT. Translated, it gives CASSHPGVNTEAFF.

The genes are TRBV19 and TRBJ2-1; D uncertain. The V and J ends lost 7 bases and 0 bases respectively, with 16 bases between them. The CDR3 has 16 residues. Germline V gene sequence: CDR1 LNHDA, CDR2 SQIVND (reference sequence). CDR3 coding DNA: TGTGCCAGTATCGACCTCTGGGCGAGCTCCTACAATGAGCAGTTCTTC. Protein sequence: CASIDLWASSYNEQFF.

This sequence joins TRBV28 and TRBJ1-6; 10 bases line up with TRBD1. Germline trimming cut 6 bases from V and 4 bases from J; bases unmatched to any gene: 3. The CDR3 spans 15 residues. Looked up from germline, CDR1 is MDHEN and CDR2 is SYDVKM. The CDR3: CASRTGGSYNSPLHF. DNA of the CDR3: TGTGCCAGCAGGACAGGGGGCTCTTATAATTCACCCCTCCACTTT.

V and J are TRBV21-1 and TRBJ1-4. TRBV21-1 is designated a pseudogene. The CDR3 is 14 amino acids. The CDR3, as DNA: TGTGCCAGCAGACTCCGGGAACGAGGGGAAAAACTGTTTTTT. Amino acids: CASRLRERGEKLFF.

The genes are TRBV4-2 and TRBJ2-2; 11 bases are shared with TRBD2. Trimming at V came to 0 bases and at J to 1 base, leaving 1 base not matched to a gene. The germline V gene has CDR1 LGHNA and CDR2 YNFKEQ. The CDR3 is 17 amino acids. The CDR3 sequence: CASSQETSGGNTGELFF. In DNA, the CDR3 is TGTGCCAGCAGCCAAGAAACTAGCGGGGGGAACACCGGGGAGCTGTTTTTT.

This rearrangement joins TRBV28 to TRBJ2-1; D unresolved. CDR1 is MDHEN, CDR2 SYDVKM, per germline. CDR3 length equals 14 residues. V lost 2 bases to trimming and J lost 5 bases, with 10 bases between them. CDR3 in DNA: TGTGCCAGCAGTTTAGTAGGGATCCACAATGAGCAGTTCTTC. It is translated as CASSLVGIHNEQFF.

The chain carries TRBV7-9 and TRBJ1-6; D might be TRBD1 (5 bases). The germline V and J ends were trimmed by 3 bases and 7 bases, with 13 bases remaining between them. Germline V gives CDR1 SEHNR, CDR2 FQNEAQ (reference sequence). This CDR3 comprises 15 residues. This CDR3 reads CASSFYRLINSPLHF. The CDR3 DNA reads as TGTGCCAGCAGCTTCTACAGGCTGATCAATTCACCCCTCCACTTT.

This sequence joins TRBV7-3 and TRBJ2-1; the match to TRBD2 covers 7 bases. Trimming cost V 2 bases and J 3 bases; bases outside gene matches: 7. Per the germline V gene, CDR1 is SGHTA and CDR2 is FQGTGA. The CDR3 extends over 16 amino acids. The CDR3 sequence: CASSLVGGSSYNEQFF. For the CDR3, the DNA is TGTGCCAGCAGCTTAGTTGGCGGGAGCAGCTACAATGAGCAGTTCTTC.

This clone was seen once. The V gene is TRBV25-1, the J gene TRBJ2-5; D uncertain. Germline lookup yields CDR1 MGHDK and CDR2 SYGVNS. V was pared by 1 base and J by 7 bases, with 7 bases between. This CDR3 region has 12 residues. CDR3 amino acids: CASSESWRTQYF. The DNA of the CDR3 is TGTGCCAGCAGTGAATCTTGGAGGACCCAGTACTTC. The variable domain in full, completed from reference TRBV25-1 and TRBJ2-5, reads EADIYQTPRYLVIGTGKKITLECSQTMGHDKMYWYQQDPGMELHLIHYSYGVNSTEKGDLSSESTVSRIRTEHFPLTLESARPSHTSQYLCASSESWRTQYFGPGTRLLVL.

This chain's CDR3 is CASSLRGYEQYF. CDR3 sequence (DNA): TGTGCCAGCAGTTTAAGGGGGTACGAGCAGTACTTC. The gene calls are TRBV27 and TRBJ2-7, with D possibly being TRBD1 (6 bases). CDR3 length: 12 residues. Germline V lookup: CDR1 MNHEY, CDR2 SMNVEV (reference sequence). V gave up 2 bases and J gave up 4 bases, with 6 bases separating them.

The V and J genes are TRBV7-6 and TRBJ2-3; perhaps TRBD2 as D (6 bases). CDR1 and CDR2 (germline): SGHVS, FNYEAQ. Trimming left V 5 bases short and J 4 bases short, with 16 bases between. This CDR3 region has 15 residues. The CDR3 DNA reads as TGTGCCAGCAGCCCTCGCGGCGGGGCGGCAGATACGCAGTATTTT. Amino acids: CASSPRGGAADTQYF.

The genes are TRBV9 and TRBJ1-2; no firm D call. CDR1 and CDR2 from the germline V gene are SGDLS and YYNGEE. Trimming pared 4 bases from V and 8 bases from J, leaving 15 bases between. This CDR3 spans 13 amino acids. CDR3 bases: TGTGCCAGCAGCCCCTCCCTATACGGGGGCTACACCTTC. Its protein is CASSPSLYGGYTF. The full variable domain, rest sourced from reference TRBV9 and TRBJ1-2, is DSGVTQTPKHLITATGQRVTLRCSPRSGDLSVYWYQQSLDQGLQFLIQYYNGEERAKGNILERFSAQQFPDLHSELNLSSLELGDSALYFCASSPSLYGGYTFGSGTRLTVV.

The rearrangement links TRBV5-1 to TRBJ2-1; TRBD2 is a possible D gene (5 bases). Germline loops: CDR1 SGHRS, CDR2 YFSETQ. The CDR3 extends over 13 amino acids. V was shortened by 3 bases and J by 9 bases, with 13 bases between the two germline ends. The chain's CDR3 is CASSSLGGGEQFF. CDR3 bases: TGCGCCAGCAGCTCCCTCGGCGGAGGTGAGCAGTTCTTC. The full variable domain, rest sourced from reference TRBV5-1 and TRBJ2-1, is KAGVTQTPRYLIKTRGQQVTLSCSPISGHRSVSWYQQTPGQGLQFLFEYFSETQRNKGNFPGRFSGRQFSNSRSEMNVSTLELGDSALYLCASSSLGGGEQFFGPGTRLTVL.

This chain uses TRBV27 with TRBJ1-5; 9 positions agree with TRBD1. This CDR3 is 14 amino acids long. J gave up 5 bases and V 5 bases, and 4 bases lay outside the gene matches. Germline CDR1 and CDR2: MNHEY and SMNVEV (reference sequence). The CDR3 reads CASSPGQGHQPQHF. CDR3 nucleotides: TGTGCCAGCAGTCCGGGACAGGGCCATCAGCCCCAGCATTTT.

The V and J genes are TRBV18 and TRBJ1-1; D is perhaps TRBD1 (6 bases). The CDR3 loop spans 13 amino acids. Germline V gene sequence: CDR1 KGHSH, CDR2 LQKENI. V gave up 6 bases and J gave up 4 bases, with 12 bases separating them. The CDR3 region is CASSGALGTEAFF. The CDR3 nucleotides read TGTGCCAGCTCGGGGGCCTTAGGCACTGAAGCTTTCTTT. The variable domain in full, completed from reference TRBV18 and TRBJ1-1, reads NAGVMQNPRHLVRRRGQEARLRCSPMKGHSHVYWYRQLPEEGLKFMVYLQKENIIDESGMPKERFSAEFPKEGPSILRIQQVVRGDSAAYFCASSGALGTEAFFGQGTRLTVV.

This chain uses TRBV6-2 or TRBV6-3 with TRBJ2-6; TRBD2 aligns across 14 bases. This CDR3 has 19 residues. With V trimmed by 0 bases and J by 2 bases, 3 bases remained unmatched. Germline V gives CDR1 MNHEY, CDR2 SVGEGT. Here the CDR3 DNA reads TGTGCCAGCAGTTACTCGATGGGACTAGCGGGAGCTGGGGCCAACGTCCTGACTTTC. This sequence encodes CASSYSMGLAGAGANVLTF.